This is a list of T cell receptor beta chains from one sample in a study of T cell repertoires in cytomegalovirus infection. TCRdb reanalysed the reads using MiXCR and keeps one entry per CDR3 protein. The table records around 450,000 distinct CDR3 sequences, roughly 31% of them present only once. Sequencing was carried out using PBMCs. All receptors derive from a human donor in good health (CMV status not recorded). Some clones in this sample may be carry-over from other donors' samples. CDR3s include the opening cysteine and the closing phenylalanine or tryptophan. Each record gives: V gene, D gene, J gene, clone size, CDR3 DNA, CDR3 protein. A D gene is named only where the DNA matches it firmly. A row's size may be missing; if present it is once, few, many or a size class.

>TRBV19|TRBD1|TRBJ1-1|few
TGTGCCAGTAGTCACAGGGGAGGAGGCACTGAAGCTTTCTTT
CASSHRGGGTEAFF
>TRBV28|TRBD1|TRBJ1-1|.
TGTGCCAGCAGTTCCCCCGGACAGGGGAACACTGAAGCTTTCTTT
CASSSPGQGNTEAFF
>TRBV12-3/TRBV12-4|TRBD2|TRBJ2-1|many
TGTGCCAGCAGCCCCCGGGGGGGGGCCAATGAGCAGTTCTTC
CASSPRGGANEQFF
>TRBV27|.|TRBJ1-1|.
TGTGCCAGCAGGGTACAGGGCGAGTACACTGAAGCTTTCTTT
CASRVQGEYTEAFF
>TRBV12-3/TRBV12-4|TRBD1|TRBJ2-1|many
TGTGCCAGCAGGACAGGGGGTAGGAGCCACAATGAGCAGTTCTTC
CASRTGGRSHNEQFF
>TRBV6-5|TRBD1|TRBJ2-5|few
TGTGCTTCAGGGGACAGGGCCCAAGAGACCCAGTACTTC
CASGDRAQETQYF
>TRBV7-2|.|TRBJ1-2|few
TGTGCCAGCAGCTTCGACAGATCCTCTAACTATGGCTACACCTTC
CASSFDRSSNYGYTF
>TRBV10-3|.|TRBJ1-6|.
TGTGCCATGCTACCGGCTACGGGAGGGGCAGGGTGGGATTCACCCCTCCACTTT
CAMLPATGGAGWDSPLHF
>TRBV28|TRBD2|TRBJ2-3|once
TGTGCCAGCAGTTTATCTCCCCAGCGGGGGGGCACAGATACGCAGTATTTT
CASSLSPQRGGTDTQYF
>TRBV7-9|.|TRBJ1-1|.
TGTGCCAGCAGCTTAGACTTATTGAACACTGAAGCTTTCTTT
CASSLDLLNTEAFF
>TRBV5-8|.|TRBJ2-7|.
TGTGCCAGCAGCTTCGGGCCGGAGATATACGAGCAGTACTTC
CASSFGPEIYEQYF
>TRBV4-3|.|TRBJ1-2|.
TGCGCCAGCAGCCAAGGTCCCACAGGCGGAAACTATGGCTACACCTTC
CASSQGPTGGNYGYTF
>TRBV12-3/TRBV12-4|.|TRBJ2-4|.
TGTGCCAGCAGTTTTCGAAACATTAATTACTTC
CASSFRNINYF
>TRBV20-1|.|TRBJ1-1|few
TGCAGTGCTAAAGACCGGGCCATGAACACTGAAGCTTTCTTT
CSAKDRAMNTEAFF